The rows below give T cell receptor beta chains drawn from one sample of a study of blood T cell repertoires in COVID-19. The data were produced by immunoSEQ multiplex PCR, yet TCRdb's version contains in-frame clones alone and is incomplete. Found here are some 490,000 clones, roughly 88% of them singletons; the top ten hold 3.2%. Sequenced material: peripheral blood. The receptor set was obtained from a human donor in a cohort sampled during active COVID-19. Each CDR3 is given with its conserved first and last residue. D genes are given only for firm matches.

>TRBV6-2/TRBV6-3|-|TRBJ1-2
CASSQLQANYGYTF
>TRBV24-1|TRBD2|TRBJ2-5
CATSVTGLAEQETQYF
>TRBV6-5|-|TRBJ2-7
CASSYSGQEGYEQYF
>TRBV6-1|-|TRBJ2-1
CASSEAPSSYNEQFF
>TRBV9|-|TRBJ1-3
CASSVDRAGGNTIYF
>TRBV10-3|TRBD1|TRBJ1-1
CATLQGLNTEAFF
>TRBV5-1|-|TRBJ2-1
CASRRENSYNEQFF
>TRBV19|-|TRBJ2-1
CASSTHGGIYNEQFF
>TRBV19|-|TRBJ2-3
CASSAPYGTDTQYF
>TRBV13|TRBD1|TRBJ1-1
CASSFGTGGTEAFF
>TRBV2|-|TRBJ1-5
CASSVNYNQPQHF
>TRBV27|TRBD2|TRBJ2-5
CASSLRASGGTQYF
>TRBV7-9|-|TRBJ2-3
CASSLPGSSTDTQYF
>TRBV6-6|-|TRBJ1-3
CASSRDSGNTIYF
>TRBV12-1|-|TRBJ2-2
CASRPLSLNVVTGELFF
>TRBV5-1|-|TRBJ1-6
CASSLVQGNSPLHF
>TRBV6-5|-|TRBJ2-5
CASSYSQGQETQYF
>TRBV7-7|TRBD2|TRBJ2-1
CASSAQMTSGAVEQFF
>TRBV30|TRBD1|TRBJ2-7
CAQKRGREQYF
>TRBV6-5|-|TRBJ2-1
CASTLTRNEQFF
>TRBV5-6|-|TRBJ1-4
CASSLGRTATNEKLFF
>TRBV18|TRBD1|TRBJ2-2
CASSPGQGDGGELFF
>TRBV21-1|-|TRBJ2-7
CASSKASRTGSFAGGFEQYF
>TRBV7-6|-|TRBJ2-3
CASSPLSASTDTQYF
>TRBV7-9|-|TRBJ1-2
CASSLTTGWNYGYTF
>TRBV11-3|-|TRBJ1-3
CASSSSGGGADTIYF
>TRBV5-1|-|TRBJ1-1
CASSDLTGSTEAFF
>TRBV19|TRBD1|TRBJ1-2
CASSKRTGENYGYTF
>TRBV10-3|TRBD1|TRBJ1-3
CAIRQGTDSGNTIYF
>TRBV4-1|-|TRBJ1-6
CASSHEKGINSPLHF
>TRBV11-3|-|TRBJ1-4
CASSLRSTNEKLFF
>TRBV19|-|TRBJ1-1
CATNRETEAFF
>TRBV28|-|TRBJ1-3
CASSPPAGMVGGNTIYF
>TRBV10-3|TRBD2|TRBJ2-7
CAISDLQTSGSSYEQYF
>TRBV25-1|TRBD2|TRBJ2-1
CASAGDLYNEQFF
>TRBV19|TRBD1|TRBJ1-1
CASSSDLPWDRAPRPGDF
>TRBV28|-|TRBJ1-3
CASSIGAGNTIYF
>TRBV20-1|-|TRBJ2-5
CSAPGKTQYF
>TRBV7-2|TRBD1|TRBJ1-5
CASSSGQVYQPQHF
>TRBV6-5|-|TRBJ1-6
CAGGRTVNSPLHF
>TRBV6-2/TRBV6-3|TRBD1|TRBJ2-2
CASSRLKTGTGELFF
>TRBV4-1|TRBD2|TRBJ2-5
CASSRYSGEETQYF
>TRBV6-5|-|TRBJ1-5
CASSSTGWNNQPQHF
>TRBV19|-|TRBJ2-7
CASSMAQGRNEQYF
>TRBV5-6|-|TRBJ1-5
CASSKEPSNQPQHF
>TRBV28|-|TRBJ2-7
CASSSGRGKGSYEQYF
>TRBV28|-|TRBJ1-4
CASSSREKGTNEKLFF
>TRBV6-2/TRBV6-3|-|TRBJ1-5
CASSPLTTWGGNQPQHF
>TRBV7-9|-|TRBJ2-2
CASSLGEGLAGRNTGELFF
>TRBV7-8|TRBD1|TRBJ2-7
CASTLGQGPYYEQYF
>TRBV9|TRBD2|TRBJ2-2
CASSVSGRTPGELFF
>TRBV9|TRBD2|TRBJ2-1
CASSVGGGFYNEQFF
>TRBV5-1|-|TRBJ1-3
CASSLTGTSGNTIYF
>TRBV2|TRBD2|TRBJ2-2
CASTGTSGRSGELFF